The rows below give T cell receptor beta chains drawn from one sample of a study of T-cell memory formation after mild COVID-19. TCRdb re-called the 5' RACE reads with MiXCR, one entry per CDR3 protein. The sample carries a few hundred thousand distinct CDR3 sequences, around 25% recorded once. The sequenced sample was PBMCs or a T cell subset sorted from them (not recorded which). Receptors were obtained from an adult woman who had mild COVID-19 (a few samples of this study predate the infection). Cell type and time point are not known. Both conserved end residues are part of each CDR3. D genes are given only for firm matches. Size tells how often a clone was seen (once, few, many) or the class of an expanded clone, and some rows leave it out.

>TRBV2|TRBJ2-2|.|TRBD1
TGTGCCAGCAGGGGACAGGGCCCGAACACCGGGGAGCTGTTTTTT
CASRGQGPNTGELFF
>TRBV12-3/TRBV12-4|TRBJ2-5|few|TRBD2
TGTGCCAGCAGAAGTGGACTAGCGGGGGGAGAGACCCAGTACTTC
CASRSGLAGGETQYF
>TRBV12-3/TRBV12-4|TRBJ2-1|.|.
TGTGCCACCAAACCACAAGACTTGGGCTACAATGAGCAGTTCTTC
CATKPQDLGYNEQFF
>TRBV24-1|TRBJ2-5|.|.
TGTGCCACCAGTGATTTTGGCACCGCCCAAGAGACCCAGTACTTC
CATSDFGTAQETQYF
>TRBV9|TRBJ2-3|few|.
TGTGCCAGCAGCCTTACTCTACATCCGAGCACAGATACGCAGTATTTT
CASSLTLHPSTDTQYF
>TRBV6-1|TRBJ2-2|few|TRBD1
TGTGCCAGCAGTCTTATCCACAGGGGAAGCACCGGGGAGCTGTTTTTT
CASSLIHRGSTGELFF
>TRBV10-3|TRBJ2-7|few|.
TGTGCCATCGGTGACAGCTCCTACGAGCAGTACTTC
CAIGDSSYEQYF
>TRBV28|TRBJ2-1|few|.
TGTGCCAGCAGTTTAGGGCAAGAGTCAGAGCAGTTCTTC
CASSLGQESEQFF
>TRBV5-1|TRBJ2-7|few|.
TGCGCCAGCAGCTTGGGTGACAGTCACGAAGGATCCTACGAGCAGTACTTC
CASSLGDSHEGSYEQYF
>TRBV4-3|TRBJ1-1|few|.
TGCGCCAGCAGCCAGGGGGGGTCGGTGGCTTTCTTT
CASSQGGSVAFF
>TRBV11-3|TRBJ2-1|.|TRBD2
TGTGCCAGCAGCTCAGGAGCGGGAGCGCGCTTGAGGTCCTACAATGAGCAGTTCTTC
CASSSGAGARLRSYNEQFF
>TRBV12-3/TRBV12-4|TRBJ2-5|few|.
TGTGCCAGCAGTTTATCGGTTCCCGAGACCCAGTACTTC
CASSLSVPETQYF
>TRBV12-3/TRBV12-4|TRBJ2-2|.|TRBD2
TGTGCCAGCAGTTTAGGTCCCGGTCCTAAGCGGGGGGTCACCGGGGAGCTGTTTTTT
CASSLGPGPKRGVTGELFF
>TRBV7-6|TRBJ1-2|few|TRBD1
TGTGCCAGCAGCCCGGACAGGATGGGGGACTATGGCTACACCTTC
CASSPDRMGDYGYTF
>TRBV12-3/TRBV12-4|TRBJ2-1|few|TRBD1
TGTGCCAGCAGTTTATCGGACAGGGCCCAGGAGGAGCAGTTCTTC
CASSLSDRAQEEQFF
>TRBV7-2|TRBJ2-1|.|.
TGTGCCAGTCTCGTGGGGCGAGGGAACAATGAGCAGTTCTTC
CASLVGRGNNEQFF
>TRBV20-1|TRBJ2-3|few|TRBD2
TGCAGTGCTTCGGGGGGGAGCACAGATACGCAGTATTTT
CSASGGSTDTQYF